Reported below is one TCR beta chain. As yet, its antigen is unknown. Genomic DNA of each subset was evenly split across several immunoSEQ plates. Clones were sequenced by immunoSEQ multiplex PCR, and TCRdb holds only the in-frame ones, with some missing. Found here are about 490,000 clones, roughly 85% of them singletons; the top ten hold over 9.5%. This entry belongs to a study of shared clonotypes between healthy human individuals. Study findings and constraints: What limited the represented genetic and exposure-history diversity was the small number of donors.

This CDR3 comprises 15 residues. The germline V and J ends were trimmed by 6 bases and 0 bases, with 12 bases remaining between them. Germline V CDR1 and CDR2: LNHDA, SQIVND (reference sequence). The V and J genes are TRBV19 and TRBJ1-5, with no clear D. The specimen was PBMCs. This TCR derives from a woman aged 40 to 49 in good health. Some clones in this sample may be carry-over from other donors' samples. The CDR3 loop reads CASRGQVNSNQPQHF. CDR3 sequence (DNA): TGTGCCAGTAGAGGTCAGGTGAATAGCAATCAGCCCCAGCATTTT.